This is a list of T cell receptor beta chains from one sample in a study of cytotoxic CD8 clonotypes in ibrutinib-treated CLL. Assay used: immunoSEQ multiplex PCR; TCRdb lists only in-frame clones, some missing. The profile shows approximately 130,000 clones, approximately 80% of them singletons. Source: PBMCs, taken after 24 months of ibrutinib treatment. Receptors originate from a human donor with chronic lymphocytic leukemia. Both conserved end residues are part of each CDR3. Each record gives: V gene, J gene, CDR3 protein.

>TRBV5-1|TRBJ2-7
CASSLMGALYEQYF
>TRBV7-2|TRBJ1-1
CASSLDLLNTEAFF
>TRBV5-6|TRBJ1-1
CASSFRDRGRTEAFF
>TRBV19|TRBJ2-1
CASSNPDRFRSEQFF
>TRBV2|TRBJ1-6
CASSGSQSLHF
>TRBV7-9|TRBJ2-3
CASSSIVVDTQYF
>TRBV19|TRBJ1-4
CASSTGTVGEKLFF
>TRBV6-1|TRBJ2-3
CASSEGAAVKTTDTQYF
>TRBV7-2|TRBJ2-7
CASSTQGGSYEQYF
>TRBV5-6|TRBJ2-7
CASSLVSGGHEQYF
>TRBV5-4|TRBJ2-7
CASSTLGLSSYEQYF
>TRBV14|TRBJ2-5
CASSQGLGNVAETQYF
>TRBV25-1|TRBJ1-2
CASSYLETGGGVRYGYTF
>TRBV6-5|TRBJ1-2
CASTRDSGNYGYTF
>TRBV9|TRBJ2-2
CASSIRPKGTGELFF
>TRBV18|TRBJ2-2
CASSPGQGGELFF
>TRBV25-1|TRBJ1-1
CASRGSADTEAFF
>TRBV25-1|TRBJ1-2
CASMGQGLGYTF
>TRBV6-1|TRBJ1-6
CASRTAWNKIALHF
>TRBV6-1|TRBJ2-3
CASSAAGGTDTQYF
>TRBV27|TRBJ2-7
CASRLTGGSSYEQYF